Sequencing of this T cell receptor beta chain was carried out in a study of T cells after yellow fever vaccination. Study at large: CD3, CD45RA, CCR7 and CD95 were used to sort EM, EMRA, CM and Tscm memory subsets. Notes on the study in general: The secondary response peaked faster, at day 5 versus 15, but was weaker. Boosting was followed by the reappearance of most primary-vaccination clones (about 96% CD4, around 90% CD8).

The CDR3 loop spans 16 amino acids. Unmatched junction bases numbered 9, after V lost 3 bases and J lost 3 bases. Germline V lookup: CDR1 SEHNR, CDR2 FQNEAQ (reference sequence). By 5'RACE template switching, TCR cDNA was produced, with a universal primer site and UMIs added in the process. TCRdb reprocessed the 5' RACE reads with MiXCR, giving one entry per CDR3 protein. The sample carries tens of thousands of distinct CDR3 sequences, about 10% recorded once. This clonotype was counted many times. The rearrangement joins TRBV7-9 to TRBJ2-7; 9 bases fit TRBD1. The TCR comes from a man between 18 and 35 years old who received the YFV17D yellow fever vaccine. The specimen comprised PBMCs, either bulk or a sorted T-cell subset (CD4+, CD8+, memory, or dextramer-sorted; not recorded which), sampled roughly 14 days after the first yellow fever vaccination. CDR3 bases: TGTGCCAGCAGCTTCCTTATAGGGACAGGGAACTACGAGCAGTACGTC. It translates to CASSFLIGTGNYEQYV.